The 23 T cell receptor beta chains in this list originate from one sample, sequenced in a study of PD-1 blockade in classical Hodgkin lymphoma. TCRdb keeps only in-frame clones here, not all; method: immunoSEQ multiplex PCR. The table lists fewer than 40,000 clones, about nine tenths of them singletons, with roughly 1.2% in the top ten. The time point: newly diagnosed, previously untreated cHL patient sample. Magnetic negative selection was used to purify CD4+ T cells from PBMCs that had been thawed. Material for sequencing was CD4+ T cells from blood. Every receptor here comes from a human donor with classical Hodgkin lymphoma.

This clone was seen a single time. Other nucleotide sequences in the sample specify the same CDR3. This chain uses TRBV18 with TRBJ1-1; D may be TRBD1 (5 bases). This CDR3 comprises 15 residues. The germline V and J ends were trimmed by 3 bases and 1 base, with 12 bases remaining between them. CDR1 and CDR2 (germline): KGHSH, LQKENI. CDR3 residues: CASSPPGGGNTEAFF. CDR3 in DNA: TGTGCCAGCTCACCGCCCGGGGGAGGGAACACTGAAGCTTTCTTT.

The V gene is TRBV7-9, the J gene TRBJ1-2, with D uncertain. This CDR3 is 9 amino acids long. Trimming removed 5 bases from V and 13 bases from J, with 8 bases in between. Germline V gene lookup returns CDR1 SEHNR and CDR2 FQNEAQ (reference sequence). The CDR3 sequence is CASSPYTTF. CDR3 nucleotide sequence: TGTGCCAGCAGCCCATACACCACCTTC.

This clone was seen a few times. The CDR3: CASSEHVTPPYF. CDR3 coding DNA: TGTGCCAGCAGTGAACATGTAACACCTCCGTACTTC. The V call is TRBV6-1, the J call TRBJ2-5; D is undetermined. The CDR3 has 12 amino acids. The V gene's germline CDR1 is MNHNS and CDR2 SASEGT. Trimming pared 2 bases from V and 13 bases from J, leaving 14 bases between.

This chain connects TRBV19 to TRBJ1-5; D not resolved. Germline-derived CDR1 and CDR2 are LNHDA and SQIVND (reference sequence). The CDR3 covers 12 residues. The V gene lost 7 bases and the J gene lost 7 bases, with 11 bases spanning the gap. The CDR3 sequence: CASKIRGQPQHF. In DNA, the CDR3 is TGTGCCAGTAAGATTAGAGGACAGCCCCAGCATTTT.

The chain is built from TRBV18 and TRBJ2-3; 8 nucleotides line up with TRBD2. The CDR3 consists of 15 residues. After removal of 3 bases from V and 5 bases from J, the junction contained 7 bases not matched to a gene. CDR1 and CDR2 (germline): KGHSH, LQKENI. CDR3 nucleotide sequence: TGTGCCAGCTCACCCGTCTACCGGGAGGGAGATACGCAGTATTTT. Its translation: CASSPVYREGDTQYF.

The J gene is TRBJ1-3, the V gene TRBV7-9; unclear D gene. Germline CDR1 reads SEHNR; CDR2 reads FQNEAQ (reference sequence). This CDR3 has 16 amino acids. With 0 bases removed from V and 3 bases from J, the gap between germline ends came to 12 bases. CDR3 region: CASSLALAGVGNTIYF. CDR3 coding DNA: TGTGCCAGCAGCTTAGCGCTGGCAGGTGTTGGAAACACCATATATTTT.

A single count supports this clone. Germline and junction disagree at one end, which may indicate a read error. This chain joins TRBV28 and TRBJ2-7; 9 bases align to TRBD1. Germline CDR1 MDHEN, CDR2 SYDVKM. This CDR3 is 19 amino acids long. CDR3 amino acids: CASRRPPHETGGFAGERYF. The DNA for the CDR3 is TGTGCCAGCAGACGCCCACCTCATGAGACAGGGGGATTTGCCGGAGAGCGGTACTTC.

V usage is TRBV7-3 and J usage is TRBJ2-1; D perhaps matches TRBD2 (5 bases). Germline CDR1 and CDR2: SGHTA and FQGTGA. The ends were cut back, 5 bases at V and 7 bases at J, with 21 bases in the middle. The CDR3 is made up of 16 amino acids. The CDR3 nucleotides are TGTGCCAGCAGCCTCCGCAGCGGACCTCCCGCGAATGAGCAGTTCTTC. It encodes CASSLRSGPPANEQFF.

The gene calls are TRBV28 and TRBJ2-7; D possibly corresponds to TRBD2 (6 bases). CDR3 length equals 12 residues. Trimming removed 2 bases at V and 6 bases at J, with 8 bases between. Germline CDR1 is MDHEN and CDR2 is SYDVKM. This chain's CDR3 is CASSLGLPEQYF. The CDR3 region has the DNA TGTGCCAGCAGTTTAGGACTACCCGAGCAGTACTTC.

The chain combines TRBV6-6 with TRBJ1-2; D not certain. CDR1 is MNHNY and CDR2 is SVGAGI in the germline V gene (reference sequence). The CDR3 spans 16 residues. V dropped 0 bases and J dropped 0 bases, with 11 bases sitting between them. The CDR3 sequence: CASSYSVGFTNYGYTF. DNA for the CDR3: TGTGCCAGCAGTTACTCGGTAGGGTTTACTAACTATGGCTACACCTTC.

The chain combines TRBV2 with TRBJ2-3; weak D call: TRBD1 (6 bases). Trimming removed 5 bases from V and 4 bases from J, with 16 bases in between. Germline lookup yields CDR1 SNHLY and CDR2 FYNNEI. The CDR3 has 15 residues. Here the CDR3 DNA reads TGTGCCAGCAGTCTGGATGGGGGCGAGGCAGATACGCAGTATTTT. This sequence encodes CASSLDGGEADTQYF.

The J gene is TRBJ2-2, the V gene TRBV19, with 10 bases matching TRBD1. The germline CDR1 and CDR2 sequences are LNHDA and SQIVND (reference sequence). This CDR3 spans 16 amino acids. V lost 6 bases and J lost 2; bases outside the gene matches: 6. This chain's CDR3 is CASSPGTGVNTGELFF. CDR3 nucleotide sequence: TGTGCCAGTAGCCCCGGGACAGGGGTTAACACCGGGGAGCTGTTTTTT.

The CDR3 region is CASRPTSGRPLFEETQYF. In nucleotides, the CDR3 is TGTGCCAGCAGGCCCACTAGCGGGAGGCCCCTCTTTGAGGAGACCCAGTACTTC. The chain employs TRBV2 and TRBJ2-5; TRBD2 matches 12 bases. Per germline, CDR1 SNHLY and CDR2 FYNNEI. Unmatched junction bases numbered 16, after V lost 6 bases and J lost 5 bases. This CDR3 comprises 18 residues.

The rearrangement links TRBV4-1 to TRBJ2-2, with 9 bases matching TRBD1. Germline V gives CDR1 MGHRA, CDR2 YSYEKL. The trim removed 0 bases at V and 0 bases at J, leaving 2 bases unmatched. The CDR3 covers 17 residues. The CDR3 DNA sequence: TGCGCCAGCAGCCAAGAACGGACAGGGGCGAACACCGGGGAGCTGTTTTTT. As protein: CASSQERTGANTGELFF.

The chain has TRBV30 and TRBJ1-2, with D maybe TRBD1 (5 bases). CDR3 length: 17 amino acids. From germline, CDR1 is GTSNPN and CDR2 SVGIG (reference sequence). Trimming cost V 4 bases and J 4 bases, with 25 bases left between them. The CDR3 region has the DNA TGTGCCTGGACCGCAAAGGGATTCGGGGGGTCCGGCTATGGCTACACCTTC. As protein: CAWTAKGFGGSGYGYTF.

Only a few counts were recorded for this clone. This chain links TRBV15 with TRBJ2-7; D remains ambiguous. CDR3 length: 12 residues. Germline CDR1 is LNHNV and CDR2 is YYDKDF (reference sequence). Trimming stripped 1 base from V and 5 bases from J, with 6 bases between. Here the CDR3 reads CATSRGPDEQYF. CDR3 DNA sequence: TGTGCCACCAGCAGAGGTCCGGACGAGCAGTACTTC.

The chain couples TRBV5-1 to TRBJ2-7, with 10 positions matching TRBD1. After removal of 4 bases from V and 3 bases from J, the junction contained 4 bases not matched to a gene. The CDR3 covers 14 residues. Germline V gene data show CDR1 as SGHRS and CDR2 as YFSETQ. CDR3 region: CASSGDRGFYEQYF. CDR3 sequence (DNA): TGCGCCAGCAGCGGGGACAGGGGTTTCTACGAGCAGTACTTC.

CDR3 DNA: TGTGCCAGCAGTACAGGGTACAATGAGCAGTTCTTC. Residues: CASSTGYNEQFF. This rearrangement joins TRBV27 to TRBJ2-1; possibly TRBD1 for D (6 bases). Germline V CDR1 and CDR2: MNHEY, SMNVEV (reference sequence). CDR3 length: 12 residues. Trimming removed 5 bases from V and 4 bases from J, with 6 bases in between.

The chain recombines TRBV7-9 with TRBJ1-1; 7 bases agree with TRBD1. CDR3 length equals 13 residues. The V gene end was trimmed by 5 bases and the J gene end by 0 bases; junction bases not matched to a gene: 0. Germline V lookup: CDR1 SEHNR, CDR2 FQNEAQ (reference sequence). The CDR3 DNA follows: TGTGCCAGCAGCCAGGGGGTGAACACTGAAGCTTTCTTT. Encoded protein: CASSQGVNTEAFF.

This sequence joins TRBV30 and TRBJ2-5; tentative D call: TRBD2 (6 bases). Trimming took off 2 bases at V and 4 bases at J, with 11 bases between the two ends. In germline, CDR1 is GTSNPN, CDR2 SVGIG (reference sequence). CDR3 length: 13 amino acids. CDR3 in DNA: TGTGCCTGGAGTAAGCGGGCCGCAGAGACCCAGTACTTC. This translates into CAWSKRAAETQYF.

This chain's CDR3 is CASSAGGPYEQYF. As DNA, the CDR3 is TGTGCCAGCAGCGCAGGGGGCCCCTACGAGCAGTACTTC. The chain combines TRBV11-3 with TRBJ2-7, with 8 bases fitting TRBD1. Per germline, CDR1 SGHNT and CDR2 YENEEA. This CDR3 has 13 residues. With 5 bases clipped from V and 2 bases from J, the junction kept 2 bases outside the gene matches.

The chain couples TRBV12-5 to TRBJ2-2; no firm D call. This CDR3 comprises 11 residues. V was trimmed by 2 bases and J by 12 bases, leaving 7 bases between them. In germline, CDR1 is LGHNT, CDR2 FRNRAP. The CDR3 DNA reads TGTGCTAGTGGTTTGTTAAAGAAGCTGTTTTTT. Protein: CASGLLKKLFF.

The CDR3 spells CASSVHGNTIYF. CDR3 DNA sequence: TGTGCCAGCAGTGTCCACGGAAACACCATATATTTT. The rearrangement joins TRBV6-1 to TRBJ1-3; D not certain. The CDR3 runs to 12 residues. V was clipped by 4 bases and J by 4 bases, with 5 bases between them. The V gene's germline CDR1 is MNHNS and CDR2 SASEGT.